This TCR beta chain was found in a study of blood T cells in healthy people across ages. With a J-beta primer mix and a sample-barcoded 5' primer, a second PCR ran 7 to 11 cycles. MiXCR, applied by TCRdb to the 5' RACE reads, yields one record per CDR3 protein. In the table there are 1.5 million to 2 million distinct CDR3 sequences, around 40% of which are singletons. Per germline, CDR1 SGHDT and CDR2 YYEEEE. V was clipped by 4 bases and J by 2 bases; unmatched bases: 10. The CDR3 spans 16 residues. Total RNA was isolated from each sample in quantities of at least 6 micrograms. This TCR was sampled from a human donor in good health. The rearrangement uses TRBV5-6 and TRBJ2-3, with 7 nucleotides matching TRBD1. Material: blood. The CDR3: CASSAAGQANTDTQYF. The CDR3 DNA is TGTGCCAGCAGCGCGGCCGGACAGGCAAACACAGATACGCAGTATTTT.